The 27 T cell receptor beta chains reported below all come from one sample, sequenced in a study of chemoradiotherapy in HPV16-positive cancers (dated 2022 in TCRdb). The library was prepared using the immunoSEQ multiplex PCR assay. TCRdb's version of the immuneACCESS table is confined to in-frame rearrangements and falls short of the full clone set. An unresolved V gene accounts for under half of the shortfall where checked; the remainder is of unknown origin. This sample is represented by about 12,000 clones; 81% of them were singletons. The ten most abundant clones make up approximately 1% of the sample. The specimen was taken from a patient who underwent chemoradiotherapy. All receptors come from a human donor with HPV-associated anogenital cancer.

V usage is TRBV6-6 and J usage is TRBJ2-7; D possibly corresponds to TRBD1 (6 bases). Germline V lookup: CDR1 MNHNY, CDR2 SVGAGI (reference sequence). The CDR3 covers 15 residues. V was shortened by 6 bases and J by 1 base, with 16 bases between the two germline ends. CDR3 bases: TGTGCCAGCAGCGCCGCCGAGGACAGTTCCTACGAGCAGTACTTC. This gives the protein CASSAAEDSSYEQYF.

The rearrangement links TRBV2 to TRBJ2-1; no firm D call. The CDR3 contains 16 residues. CDR1 and CDR2 (germline): SNHLY, FYNNEI. The ends were cut back, 7 bases at V and 0 bases at J, with 16 bases in the middle. The CDR3 loop reads CASTSYELSSYNEQFF. In DNA form, the CDR3 reads TGTGCCAGCACCTCCTACGAGCTAAGCTCCTACAATGAGCAGTTCTTC.

The V call is TRBV27, the J call TRBJ1-2, with a possible D match to TRBD1 (5 bases). Per germline, CDR1 MNHEY and CDR2 SMNVEV (reference sequence). The CDR3 contains 13 residues. Trimming cost V 0 bases and J 6 bases, with 8 bases left between them. The CDR3 region is CASSLSTRDGYTF. As DNA, the CDR3 is TGTGCCAGCAGTTTATCGACCAGGGATGGCTACACCTTC.

The rearrangement uses TRBV5-8 and TRBJ1-1, with TRBD1 identical over 8 bases. Germline CDR1 is SGHTS and CDR2 is YDEGEE. V lost 3 bases and J lost 7; bases outside the gene matches: 2. The CDR3 is made up of 12 amino acids. CDR3 in DNA: TGTGCCAGCAGCTCAACAGGGGGTGAAGCTTTCTTT. Protein: CASSSTGGEAFF.

The count of this clone is one. V gene TRBV6-6 combines with J gene TRBJ1-3; D gene ambiguous. In germline, CDR1 is MNHNY, CDR2 SVGAGI (reference sequence). CDR3 size: 15 residues. Trimming removed 6 bases from V and 1 base from J, with 13 bases in between. Written as DNA, the CDR3 is TGTGCCAGCAGGCAGAGGCCAGATTCTGGAAACACCATATATTTT. Residues: CASRQRPDSGNTIYF.

The chain has TRBV9 and TRBJ2-5; TRBD2 matches 12 bases. Looked up from germline, CDR1 is SGDLS and CDR2 is YYNGEE. This CDR3 is built from 15 residues. V lost 4 bases to trimming and J lost 2 bases; unmatched junction nucleotides: 3. CDR3 bases: TGTGCCAGCAGCTTGACTAGCGGGGGTCAAGAGACCCAGTACTTC. Its protein product is CASSLTSGGQETQYF. Supplemented by reference TRBV9 and TRBJ2-5, the full variable domain reads DSGVTQTPKHLITATGQRVTLRCSPRSGDLSVYWYQQSLDQGLQFLIQYYNGEERAKGNILERFSAQQFPDLHSELNLSSLELGDSALYFCASSLTSGGQETQYFGPGTRLLVL.

The chain recombines TRBV28 with TRBJ2-2, with a weak D call TRBD1 (6 bases). CDR3 length: 14 residues. The V end lost 8 bases, the J end lost 3 bases, and 13 bases lay between the germline ends. Per germline, CDR1 MDHEN and CDR2 SYDVKM. The DNA of the CDR3 is TGTGCCAGCTTGTCAGGGGACCACACCGGGGAGCTGTTTTTT. Translated: CASLSGDHTGELFF. Looking up the rest from reference TRBV28 and TRBJ2-2 gives the full variable domain: DVKVTQSSRYLVKRTGEKVFLECVQDMDHENMFWYRQDPGLGLRLIYFSYDVKMKEKGDIPEGYSVSREKKERFSLILESASTNQTSMYLCASLSGDHTGELFFGEGSRLTVL.

The chain is built from TRBV5-6 and TRBJ1-2; D is unresolved. Trimming cost V 2 bases and J 0 bases, with 14 bases left between them. The germline V gene encodes CDR1 SGHDT and CDR2 YYEEEE. The CDR3 runs to 16 residues. The CDR3 loop is CASSLTQFKANYGYTF. In nucleotides, the CDR3 is TGTGCCAGCAGCTTAACTCAGTTCAAAGCTAACTATGGCTACACCTTC.

The chain couples TRBV30 to TRBJ1-4; 9 bases agree with TRBD1. The V and J ends lost 3 bases and 5 bases, in that order; junction bases with no gene match: 1. The CDR3 is 13 residues long. Germline CDR1 and CDR2: GTSNPN and SVGIG (reference sequence). The CDR3 DNA sequence: TGTGCCTGGAGAGACAGGGGGAATGAAAAACTGTTTTTT. Translation: CAWRDRGNEKLFF.

This rearrangement joins TRBV28 to TRBJ2-3; 12 bases fit TRBD2. Germline assignment: CDR1 MDHEN and CDR2 SYDVKM. The J segment lost 4 bases and the V segment lost 1 base, leaving 6 bases of the junction unmatched. The CDR3 runs to 17 residues. The CDR3 here is CASSLFPSGGASDTQYF. The CDR3, as DNA: TGTGCCAGCAGTTTATTTCCTAGCGGGGGGGCATCAGATACGCAGTATTTT. Looking up the rest from reference TRBV28 and TRBJ2-3 gives the full variable domain: DVKVTQSSRYLVKRTGEKVFLECVQDMDHENMFWYRQDPGLGLRLIYFSYDVKMKEKGDIPEGYSVSREKKERFSLILESASTNQTSMYLCASSLFPSGGASDTQYFGPGTRLTVL.

The V call is TRBV2, the J call TRBJ1-5; tentatively, D is TRBD1 (5 bases). Germline-derived CDR1 and CDR2 are SNHLY and FYNNEI. The CDR3 runs 13 residues. Trimming cost V 9 bases and J 7 bases, with 16 bases left between them. Here the CDR3 reads CARSRQGNQPQHF. The CDR3, as DNA: TGTGCCAGAAGTCGGCAGGGTAACCAGCCCCAGCATTTT.

The V call is TRBV2, the J call TRBJ2-5; D remains unclear. There are 13 residues in the CDR3. Trimming took 4 bases from V and 4 from J, leaving 10 bases between them. In germline, CDR1 is SNHLY, CDR2 FYNNEI. The CDR3 DNA reads TGTGCCAGCAGTGGGGGTTTTCGAGAGACCCAGTACTTC. Amino acid sequence: CASSGGFRETQYF. The entire variable domain, with the rest obtained from reference TRBV2 and TRBJ2-5, is as follows: EPEVTQTPSHQVTQMGQEVILRCVPISNHLYFYWYRQILGQKVEFLVSFYNNEISEKSEIFDDQFSVERPDGSNFTLKIRSTKLEDSAMYFCASSGGFRETQYFGPGTRLLVL.

The chain joins TRBV28 to TRBJ1-3, with D unresolved. Trimming cost V 5 bases and J 4 bases, with 15 bases left between them. The CDR3 consists of 15 residues. CDR1 is MDHEN, CDR2 SYDVKM, per germline. The CDR3 region has the DNA TGTGCCAGCAGTCCCCAGGACGGATCGGGAAACACCATATATTTT. Translation gives CASSPQDGSGNTIYF.

This chain connects TRBV28 to TRBJ1-2, with unresolved D. The germline V gene has CDR1 MDHEN and CDR2 SYDVKM. Trimming took 3 bases from V and 1 from J, leaving 3 bases between them. The length of the CDR3 is 12 residues. The CDR3 spells CASSLLNYGYTF. CDR3 nucleotides: TGTGCCAGCAGTTTGCTTAACTATGGCTACACCTTC.

J is TRBJ1-2 and V is TRBV5-1; D is possibly TRBD1 (6 bases). Germline V lookup: CDR1 SGHRS, CDR2 YFSETQ. There are 14 residues in the CDR3. The germline V and J ends were trimmed by 4 bases and 3 bases, with 13 bases remaining between them. The CDR3 region is CASSPRQDHYGYTF. The CDR3 nucleotides are TGCGCCAGCAGCCCCAGACAGGATCACTATGGCTACACCTTC.

The V and J genes are TRBV5-6 and TRBJ1-6; 11 positions agree with TRBD1. The germline gives CDR1 SGHDT, CDR2 YYEEEE. The V gene end was trimmed by 4 bases and the J gene end by 6 bases; junction bases not matched to a gene: 6. The CDR3 runs 16 residues. The CDR3 reads CASSLGTGGGNSPLHF. In nucleotides, the CDR3 is TGTGCCAGCAGCCTGGGGACAGGGGGAGGTAATTCACCCCTCCACTTT.

This clone was seen just once. This chain connects TRBV29-1 to TRBJ2-7; 11 nucleotides match TRBD2. Unmatched junction bases numbered 13, after V lost 4 bases and J lost 2 bases. There are 17 residues in the CDR3. The germline V gene encodes CDR1 SQVTM and CDR2 ANQGSEA. DNA for the CDR3: TGCAGCGTTGGCCCCCATCCCACTAGCGGGGGAACCTACGAGCAGTACTTC. It yields the protein CSVGPHPTSGGTYEQYF.

This rearrangement joins TRBV11-2 to TRBJ1-5; maybe TRBD1 (6 bases). Germline lookup yields CDR1 SGHAT and CDR2 FQNNGV. Trimming took off 1 base at V and 6 bases at J, with 19 bases between the two ends. The CDR3 has 17 residues. The CDR3 sequence: CASSLVPFPQDSQPQHF. Here the CDR3 DNA reads TGTGCCAGCAGCTTAGTACCCTTCCCACAGGACAGTCAGCCCCAGCATTTT.

The chain is built from TRBV5-6 and TRBJ1-2, with D unclear. Trimming stripped 0 bases from V and 7 bases from J, with 13 bases between. Germline CDR1 is SGHDT and CDR2 is YYEEEE. The CDR3 consists of 14 residues. In DNA, the CDR3 is TGTGCCAGCAGCTTGGTTGGGCAGGTTAGTGGCTACACCTTC. Translation: CASSLVGQVSGYTF.

The chain couples TRBV5-1 to TRBJ2-7, with a weak D call TRBD1 (6 bases). Per germline, CDR1 SGHRS and CDR2 YFSETQ. V lost 0 bases and J 3 bases, leaving 16 bases between the germline ends. CDR3 length equals 16 residues. The CDR3 sequence: CASSLVPGTSYYEQYF. The CDR3 nucleotides read TGCGCCAGCAGCTTGGTCCCCGGGACATCCTACTACGAGCAGTACTTC.

Written as DNA, the CDR3 is TGTGCCAGCAGCTTTTGGGGGGGCCACGAGCAGTACTTC. Protein sequence: CASSFWGGHEQYF. The rearrangement links TRBV7-2 to TRBJ2-7; possibly TRBD2 for D (7 bases). Per germline, CDR1 SGHTA and CDR2 FQGNSA. CDR3 length: 13 amino acids. Trimming shortened V by 3 bases and J by 5 bases, and 11 bases separated the two germline ends.

Written as DNA, the CDR3 is TGTGCCAGCAGTTACGCAGGTGGTCCTCACGAGCAGTACTTC. Its protein product is CASSYAGGPHEQYF. This rearrangement joins TRBV6-5 to TRBJ2-5; D call uncertain. The J call may be wrong; the DNA end is better matched by TRBJ2-7. Germline V lookup: CDR1 MNHEY, CDR2 SVGAGI. The CDR3 extends over 14 amino acids.

The CDR3 spells CASSPFSGTGGWSPLHF. DNA of the CDR3: TGTGCCAGCAGCCCTTTTTCCGGGACAGGGGGATGGTCACCCCTCCACTTT. V is TRBV9 and J is TRBJ1-6; TRBD1 agrees at 11 bases. From germline, CDR1 is SGDLS and CDR2 YYNGEE. Trimming cost V 4 bases and J 10 bases; bases outside gene matches: 13. The length of the CDR3 is 17 residues.

V and J are TRBV7-2 and TRBJ1-5; D unclear. Trimming removed 1 base at V and 0 bases at J, with 10 bases between. Germline CDR1 is SGHTA and CDR2 is FQGNSA. This CDR3 spans 16 amino acids. CDR3: CASSLVRDYSNQPQHF. The CDR3 coding sequence is TGTGCCAGCAGCTTAGTTCGTGACTATAGCAATCAGCCCCAGCATTTT. Filled out from reference TRBV7-2 and TRBJ1-5, the complete variable domain reads GAGVSQSPSNKVTEKGKDVELRCDPISGHTALYWYRQSLGQGLEFLIYFQGNSAPDKSGLPSDRFSAERTGGSVSTLTIQRTQQEDSAVYLCASSLVRDYSNQPQHFGDGTRLSIL.

This chain links TRBV27 with TRBJ1-1; unclear D gene. Germline V lookup: CDR1 MNHEY, CDR2 SMNVEV (reference sequence). V shed 6 bases and J shed 5 bases, with 13 bases lying between them. CDR3 length: 13 residues. CDR3 sequence: CASSFRMGTEAFF. The CDR3 bases are TGTGCCAGCAGCTTCCGGATGGGGACTGAAGCTTTCTTT.

The CDR3 is CASSREFVEDEQYF. The DNA of the CDR3 is TGCGCCAGCAGCCGGGAGTTTGTAGAGGACGAGCAGTACTTC. The V gene is TRBV5-1, the J gene TRBJ2-7, with D perhaps TRBD2 (6 bases). The CDR3 sequence is 14 residues long. V lost 4 bases and J 5 bases, leaving 16 bases between the germline ends. The germline CDR1 and CDR2 sequences are SGHRS and YFSETQ.

The J gene is TRBJ1-2, the V gene TRBV6-6, with TRBD1 matching 10 bases. V dropped 4 bases and J dropped 4; count of bases not matched to a gene: 3. CDR3 length: 14 residues. Per the germline V gene, CDR1 is MNHNY and CDR2 is SVGAGI (reference sequence). The CDR3 reads CASSWGQGSYGYTF. CDR3 sequence (DNA): TGTGCCAGCAGTTGGGGACAGGGGTCCTATGGCTACACCTTC.